This passage covers 30 T cell receptor beta chains from one sample sequenced in a study of siplizumab effects on memory and regulatory T cells. The protocol was immunoSEQ multiplex PCR, while the TCRdb copy is restricted to in-frame clones and leaves out a portion. The sample consists of some 100,000 clones, approximately 93% of them appearing once. Sequencing used CD8+ T cells sorted from blood. The source of these receptors is a human donor in good health.

The chain couples TRBV19 to TRBJ2-1; D possibly corresponds to TRBD2 (7 bases). Germline CDR1 reads LNHDA; CDR2 reads SQIVND (reference sequence). This CDR3 has 15 amino acids. The V end was cut by 0 bases, the J end by 6 bases, with 12 bases between. This chain's CDR3 is CASSIDRGGLNEQFF. DNA of the CDR3: TGTGCCAGTAGTATAGACAGGGGAGGGCTCAATGAGCAGTTCTTC.

The gene calls are TRBV9 and TRBJ1-1, with 7 positions matching TRBD1. The CDR3 runs 15 residues. After removal of 3 bases from V and 4 bases from J, the junction contained 9 bases not matched to a gene. Germline values: CDR1 SGDLS, CDR2 YYNGEE. This chain's CDR3 is CASSATSQGTTEAFF. The CDR3 bases are TGTGCCAGCAGCGCAACCTCACAGGGGACCACTGAAGCTTTCTTT.

The chain combines TRBV6-5 with TRBJ2-2; D not resolved. V lost 3 bases to trimming and J lost 0 bases, with 5 bases between them. The CDR3 is made up of 14 amino acids. Germline CDR1 reads MNHEY; CDR2 reads SVGAGI. In DNA form, the CDR3 reads TGTGCCAGCAGTTATTACCCGAACACCGGGGAGCTGTTTTTT. The encoded protein is CASSYYPNTGELFF.

Here the CDR3 reads CASSQDPPSAGAYNEQFF. CDR3 bases: TGCGCCAGCAGCCAAGACCCCCCTTCAGCGGGAGCCTACAATGAGCAGTTCTTC. This chain uses TRBV4-1 with TRBJ2-1; 8 bases match TRBD2. The CDR3 has 18 amino acids. The junction had 9 bases not matched to a gene; V was cut back by 0 bases and J by 2 bases. The germline V gene encodes CDR1 MGHRA and CDR2 YSYEKL.

This chain connects TRBV4-1 to TRBJ1-1, with 8 bases matching TRBD1. Germline CDR1 MGHRA, CDR2 YSYEKL. This CDR3 contains 15 residues. V shed 1 base and J 7 bases; nucleotides not matched to a gene: 8. CDR3 amino acids: CASSQGSQGAYEAFF. CDR3 DNA sequence: TGCGCCAGCAGCCAAGGCTCTCAGGGGGCATATGAAGCTTTCTTT.

This chain joins TRBV13 and TRBJ2-3, with D tentatively TRBD2 (7 bases). The V end was cut by 3 bases, the J end by 4 bases, with 17 bases between. The CDR3 runs 16 residues. Germline V gene lookup returns CDR1 PRHDT and CDR2 FYEKMQ (reference sequence). In DNA form, the CDR3 reads TGTGCCAGCAGCTTCCATGCGGGGGCGGATGCAGATACGCAGTATTTT. Its protein is CASSFHAGADADTQYF.

The chain combines TRBV7-9 with TRBJ1-6; a possible D gene is TRBD1 (5 bases). Germline V CDR1 and CDR2: SEHNR, FQNEAQ (reference sequence). The CDR3 extends over 15 amino acids. The V gene lost 2 bases and the J gene lost 9 bases, with 14 bases spanning the gap. The CDR3 DNA sequence: TGTGCCAGCAGCTTATACGGGCAGGGAGGTTCACCCCTCCACTTT. This encodes CASSLYGQGGSPLHF.

The chain employs TRBV7-6 and TRBJ2-1, with TRBD1 matching over 9 bases. Germline V gene lookup returns CDR1 SGHVS and CDR2 FNYEAQ. The CDR3 totals 15 residues. Trimming cost V 5 bases and J 6 bases; bases outside gene matches: 8. Here the CDR3 reads CASSPTGGAPNEQFF. The CDR3 DNA reads as TGTGCCAGCAGCCCAACAGGGGGCGCCCCCAATGAGCAGTTCTTC.

J is TRBJ2-5 and V is TRBV15, with 7 bases matching TRBD2. Germline values: CDR1 LNHNV, CDR2 YYDKDF (reference sequence). V trimming: 5 bases; J trimming: 2 bases; junction bases outside the gene matches: 5. CDR3 length: 14 residues. CDR3: CATSLSGGQETQYF. CDR3 nucleotide sequence: TGTGCCACCAGCCTTTCCGGGGGGCAAGAGACCCAGTACTTC. The full variable domain, completed using reference TRBV15 and TRBJ2-5, is DAMVIQNPRYQVTQFGKPVTLSCSQTLNHNVMYWYQQKSSQAPKLLFHYYDKDFNNEADTPDNFQSRRPNTSFCFLDIRSPGLGDTAMYLCATSLSGGQETQYFGPGTRLLVL.

DNA of the CDR3: TGTGCCAGCAGCTTAGTACAGAGCCAAGAGACCCAGTACTTC. Amino acids: CASSLVQSQETQYF. The gene calls are TRBV7-9 and TRBJ2-5; D call uncertain. V was trimmed by 1 base and J by 1 base, leaving 7 bases between them. Germline V gene sequence: CDR1 SEHNR, CDR2 FQNEAQ (reference sequence). The CDR3 consists of 14 residues. Using reference TRBV7-9 and TRBJ2-5 for the parts outside the CDR3, the full variable domain is DTGVSQNPRHKITKRGQNVTFRCDPISEHNRLYWYRQTLGQGPEFLTYFQNEAQLEKSRLLSDRFSAERPKGSFSTLEIQRTEQGDSAMYLCASSLVQSQETQYFGPGTRLLVL.

The chain carries TRBV18 and TRBJ2-2; D might be TRBD1 (5 bases). Germline V gene lookup returns CDR1 KGHSH and CDR2 LQKENI. V lost 2 bases and J lost 0, with 10 bases in between. CDR3 length: 16 amino acids. CDR3 protein: CASSPTTEANTGELFF. DNA for the CDR3: TGTGCCAGCTCACCAACGACAGAGGCGAACACCGGGGAGCTGTTTTTT. The full variable domain, in which reference TRBV18 and TRBJ2-2 provide the parts outside the CDR3, is NAGVMQNPRHLVRRRGQEARLRCSPMKGHSHVYWYRQLPEEGLKFMVYLQKENIIDESGMPKERFSAEFPKEGPSILRIQQVVRGDSAAYFCASSPTTEANTGELFFGEGSRLTVL.

J is TRBJ2-1 and V is TRBV19; 7 nucleotides line up with TRBD2. The CDR3 has 14 residues. CDR1 and CDR2 (germline): LNHDA, SQIVND (reference sequence). With V trimmed by 6 bases and J by 0 bases, 2 bases remained unmatched. The CDR3: CASSGGSSYNEQFF. CDR3 in DNA: TGTGCCAGTAGCGGGGGGAGCTCCTACAATGAGCAGTTCTTC.

The gene calls are TRBV7-2 and TRBJ2-7, with D uncertain. CDR3 length: 14 residues. Trimming cost V 1 base and J 4 bases, with 11 bases left between them. Germline V CDR1 and CDR2: SGHTA, FQGNSA. CDR3 protein: CASSLVVSGYEQYF. The CDR3 DNA is TGTGCCAGCAGCTTAGTGGTTTCTGGATACGAGCAGTACTTC.

This chain joins TRBV27 and TRBJ2-7, with 7 bases that match TRBD2. With V trimmed by 6 bases and J by 1 base, 9 bases remained unmatched. Germline V gene data show CDR1 as MNHEY and CDR2 as SMNVEV (reference sequence). This CDR3 spans 15 amino acids. CDR3 DNA sequence: TGTGCCAGCAGGACGCGGGAGTCGCTGTCCTACGAGCAGTACTTC. This gives the protein CASRTRESLSYEQYF.

The gene calls are TRBV7-6 and TRBJ1-6, with TRBD1 matching 9 bases. The V gene end was trimmed by 4 bases and the J gene end by 7 bases; junction bases not matched to a gene: 2. The CDR3 contains 14 residues. The V gene's germline CDR1 is SGHVS and CDR2 FNYEAQ. The CDR3 region is CASSWGQGNSPLHF. CDR3 in DNA: TGTGCCAGCAGCTGGGGACAGGGAAATTCACCCCTCCACTTT.

The chain recombines TRBV19 with TRBJ1-1, with D perhaps TRBD1 (6 bases). CDR3 length equals 14 residues. Per the germline V gene, CDR1 is LNHDA and CDR2 is SQIVND (reference sequence). Trimming left V 7 bases short and J 3 bases short, with 15 bases between. As DNA, the CDR3 is TGTGCCAGTACCCTACAGGGTAGTTACACTGAAGCTTTCTTT. Its translation: CASTLQGSYTEAFF.

J is TRBJ2-7 and V is TRBV2; perhaps TRBD2 as D (6 bases). CDR3 length: 14 residues. CDR1 SNHLY and CDR2 FYNNEI come from the germline V gene. Trimming stripped 5 bases from V and 0 bases from J, with 11 bases between. This CDR3 is CASSLRESSYEQYF. The DNA for the CDR3 is TGTGCCAGCAGTCTCCGGGAGAGCTCCTACGAGCAGTACTTC.

This clone came up a few times. The CDR3 reads CASSNLAGGPNEQFF. Written as DNA, the CDR3 is TGTGCCAGCAGCAACCTAGCGGGGGGGCCCAATGAGCAGTTCTTC. V and J are TRBV6-6 and TRBJ2-1, with TRBD2 identical over 12 bases. The CDR3 loop spans 15 amino acids. Germline assignment: CDR1 MNHNY and CDR2 SVGAGI (reference sequence). V trimming: 6 bases; J trimming: 6 bases; junction bases outside the gene matches: 6.

The V call is TRBV7-6, the J call TRBJ2-3, with 7 positions matching TRBD2. Trimming cost V 5 bases and J 3 bases; bases outside gene matches: 17. Per germline, CDR1 SGHVS and CDR2 FNYEAQ. The CDR3 loop spans 18 amino acids. This CDR3 reads CASSPTLVGGGPTDTQYF. The CDR3 DNA sequence: TGTGCCAGCAGCCCTACATTGGTTGGGGGGGGACCGACAGATACGCAGTATTTT.

This chain links TRBV11-3 with TRBJ2-1, with D perhaps matching TRBD1 (5 bases). The CDR3 has 14 amino acids. CDR1 is SGHNT, CDR2 YENEEA, per germline. Trimming took off 5 bases at V and 6 bases at J, with 14 bases between the two ends. The CDR3 region has the DNA TGTGCCAGCAGCCCCCCTGGGGCCAGCAATGAGCAGTTCTTC. Protein sequence: CASSPPGASNEQFF.

This clone has just one count. The chain joins TRBV5-6 to TRBJ2-2; D remains unclear. Trimming pared 2 bases from V and 6 bases from J, leaving 8 bases between. Per germline, CDR1 SGHDT and CDR2 YYEEEE. There are 13 residues in the CDR3. CDR3 sequence reads: CASSFGNAGELFF. Here the CDR3 DNA reads TGTGCCAGCAGCTTCGGAAACGCCGGGGAGCTGTTTTTT. The full variable domain, its missing parts supplied by reference TRBV5-6 and TRBJ2-2, is DAGVTQSPTHLIKTRGQQVTLRCSPKSGHDTVSWYQQALGQGPQFIFQYYEEEERQRGNFPDRFSGHQFPNYSSELNVNALLLGDSALYLCASSFGNAGELFFGEGSRLTVL.

This clone has only one observation. The CDR3 is CASSGVSDYEQYF. In DNA, the CDR3 is TGTGCCAGCAGTGGGGTCTCAGATTACGAGCAGTACTTC. The chain employs TRBV2 and TRBJ2-7; D is unresolved. The V and J ends lost 4 bases and 4 bases respectively, with 11 bases between them. CDR1 SNHLY and CDR2 FYNNEI come from the germline V gene. The length of the CDR3 is 13 residues.

The CDR3 is CASSYGFGGAYEQYF. The DNA of the CDR3 is TGTGCCAGCAGTTACGGGTTTGGCGGAGCTTACGAGCAGTACTTC. The chain links TRBV6-5 to TRBJ2-7; no firm D call. The V gene's germline CDR1 is MNHEY and CDR2 SVGAGI. This CDR3 has 15 amino acids. V was trimmed by 2 bases and J by 4 bases, leaving 15 bases between them.

The gene calls are TRBV27 and TRBJ2-5, with D unresolved. TRBJ2-7 explains the end of the DNA better; the J call may be wrong. The CDR3 is 13 residues long. Germline V gene lookup returns CDR1 MNHEY and CDR2 SMNVEV (reference sequence). The DNA of the CDR3 is TGTGCCAGCAGTTTCACCCCTAACTACGAGCAGTACTTC. Protein product: CASSFTPNYEQYF.

CDR3 in DNA: TGCGCCAGCAGCCAAGATTCAGGGTCGGCCTACGAGCAGTACTTC. Translated: CASSQDSGSAYEQYF. This sequence joins TRBV4-1 and TRBJ2-7; possibly TRBD1 for D (5 bases). The germline V and J ends were trimmed by 0 bases and 2 bases, with 11 bases remaining between them. CDR1 and CDR2 (germline): MGHRA, YSYEKL. The CDR3 consists of 15 residues.

The chain uses TRBV7-8 and TRBJ2-7; D is possibly TRBD1 (6 bases). The CDR3 length is 14 residues. Per germline, CDR1 SGHVS and CDR2 FQNEAQ. The V and J ends lost 4 bases and 2 bases respectively, with 12 bases between them. The CDR3 DNA follows: TGTGCCAGCAGCTCGGCAGGGGTTCCCTACGAGCAGTACTTC. The encoded protein is CASSSAGVPYEQYF.

This clone was seen once. This rearrangement joins TRBV19 to TRBJ2-3, with D hard to call. This CDR3 spans 14 amino acids. The V end was cut by 4 bases, the J end by 1 base, with 9 bases between. Germline V CDR1 and CDR2: LNHDA, SQIVND (reference sequence). The CDR3 reads CASSTPDGTDTQYF. The DNA of the CDR3 is TGTGCCAGTAGTACGCCGGACGGCACAGATACGCAGTATTTT. The whole variable domain, remainder taken from reference TRBV19 and TRBJ2-3, is DGGITQSPKYLFRKEGQNVTLSCEQNLNHDAMYWYRQDPGQGLRLIYYSQIVNDFQKGDIAEGYSVSREKKESFPLTVTSAQKNPTAFYLCASSTPDGTDTQYFGPGTRLTVL.

The V gene is TRBV6-6, the J gene TRBJ2-1; no firm D call. The ends were cut back, 6 bases at V and 6 bases at J, with 9 bases in the middle. CDR3 length: 12 amino acids. Germline CDR1 is MNHNY and CDR2 is SVGAGI (reference sequence). Here the CDR3 reads CASSWTSNEQFF. CDR3 bases: TGTGCCAGCAGCTGGACCAGCAATGAGCAGTTCTTC.

On this clone: The junction does not match germline at one end; this may be a read error. V gene TRBV5-4 combines with J gene TRBJ1-1; tentatively, D is TRBD1 (5 bases). Looked up from germline, CDR1 is SGHNT and CDR2 is YYREEE (reference sequence). The CDR3 loop spans 13 amino acids. The CDR3 region has the DNA TGTGCCAGCAGGTTGGGACCAGCCACTGAAGCTTTCTTT. This sequence encodes CASRLGPATEAFF. The entire variable domain, with the rest obtained from reference TRBV5-4 and TRBJ1-1, is as follows: ETGVTQSPTHLIKTRGQQVTLRCSSQSGHNTVSWYQQALGQGPQFIFQYYREEENGRGNFPPRFSGLQFPNYSSELNVNALELDDSALYLCASRLGPATEAFFGQGTRLTVV.

This clone appeared a single time. The V call is TRBV5-1, the J call TRBJ1-4, with D perhaps matching TRBD1 (6 bases). The CDR3 totals 14 residues. Trimming pared 0 bases from V and 7 bases from J, leaving 10 bases between. Per germline, CDR1 SGHRS and CDR2 YFSETQ. In DNA, the CDR3 is TGCGCCAGCAGCTTGGAGGGGGAAGGTGAAAAACTGTTTTTT. This encodes CASSLEGEGEKLFF.